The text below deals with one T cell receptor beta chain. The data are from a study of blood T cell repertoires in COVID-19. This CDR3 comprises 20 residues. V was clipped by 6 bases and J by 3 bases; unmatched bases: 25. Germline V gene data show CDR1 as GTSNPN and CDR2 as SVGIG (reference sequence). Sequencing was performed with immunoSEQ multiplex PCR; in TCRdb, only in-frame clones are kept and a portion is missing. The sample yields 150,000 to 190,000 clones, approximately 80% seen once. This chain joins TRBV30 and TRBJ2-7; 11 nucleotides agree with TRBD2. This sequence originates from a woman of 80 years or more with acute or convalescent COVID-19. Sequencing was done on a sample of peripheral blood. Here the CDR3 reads CACKIRTGSRVGTSGYEQYF. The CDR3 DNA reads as TGTGCCTGTAAAATCCGGACAGGTTCAAGGGTCGGGACTAGCGGCTACGAGCAGTACTTC.